This T cell receptor (beta chain) derives from a study of blood T cell repertoires in COVID-19. Overall study context: Donors in the United States, Italy and Spain gave samples during acute or convalescent COVID-19.

Germline V lookup: CDR1 SEHNR, CDR2 FQNEAQ (reference sequence). Trimming took off 3 bases at V and 5 bases at J, with 16 bases between the two ends. This CDR3 is 16 amino acids long. Produced via immunoSEQ multiplex PCR; TCRdb's table is partial and in-frame only. The sample lists about 60,000 clones; approximately 91% were seen once. The receptor was derived from a woman aged 60-75 years with active COVID-19. The sequenced material came from peripheral blood. The chain links TRBV7-9 to TRBJ2-2, with D uncertain. As DNA, the CDR3 is TGTGCCAGCAGCTTCATCGTGAGACTCTCGACCGGGGAGCTGTTTTTT. It specifies CASSFIVRLSTGELFF.